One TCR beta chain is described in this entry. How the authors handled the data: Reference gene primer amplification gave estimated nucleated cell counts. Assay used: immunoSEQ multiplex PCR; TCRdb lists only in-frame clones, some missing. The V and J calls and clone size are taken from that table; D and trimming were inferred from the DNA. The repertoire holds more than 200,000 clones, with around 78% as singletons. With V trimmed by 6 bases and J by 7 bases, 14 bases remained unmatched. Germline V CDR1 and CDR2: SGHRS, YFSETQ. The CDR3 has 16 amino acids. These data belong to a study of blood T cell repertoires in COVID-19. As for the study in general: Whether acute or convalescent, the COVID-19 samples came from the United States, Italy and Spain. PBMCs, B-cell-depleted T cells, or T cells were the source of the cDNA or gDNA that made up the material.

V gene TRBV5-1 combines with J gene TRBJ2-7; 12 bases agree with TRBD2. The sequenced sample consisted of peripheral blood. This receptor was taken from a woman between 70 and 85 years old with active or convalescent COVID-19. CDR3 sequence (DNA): TGCGCCAGCAAGGTGGACGGGACTAGCGGGTTCGGGGAGCAGTACTTC. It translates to CASKVDGTSGFGEQYF.